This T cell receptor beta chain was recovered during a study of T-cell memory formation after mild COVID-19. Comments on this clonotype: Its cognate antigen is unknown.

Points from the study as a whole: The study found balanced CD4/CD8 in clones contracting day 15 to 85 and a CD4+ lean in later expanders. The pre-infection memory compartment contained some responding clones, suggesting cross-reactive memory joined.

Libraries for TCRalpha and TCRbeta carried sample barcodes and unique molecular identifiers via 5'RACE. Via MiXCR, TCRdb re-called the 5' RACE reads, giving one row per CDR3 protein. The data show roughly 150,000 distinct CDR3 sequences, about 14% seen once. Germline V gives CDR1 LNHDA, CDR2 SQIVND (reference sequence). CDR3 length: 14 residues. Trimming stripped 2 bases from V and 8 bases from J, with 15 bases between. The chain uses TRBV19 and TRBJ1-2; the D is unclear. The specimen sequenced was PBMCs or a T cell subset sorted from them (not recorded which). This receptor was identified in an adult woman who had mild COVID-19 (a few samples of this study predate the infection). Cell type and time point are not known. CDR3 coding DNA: TGTGCCAGTAGTATATCAGTCTCGGATGCAGGCTACACCTTC. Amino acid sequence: CASSISVSDAGYTF.